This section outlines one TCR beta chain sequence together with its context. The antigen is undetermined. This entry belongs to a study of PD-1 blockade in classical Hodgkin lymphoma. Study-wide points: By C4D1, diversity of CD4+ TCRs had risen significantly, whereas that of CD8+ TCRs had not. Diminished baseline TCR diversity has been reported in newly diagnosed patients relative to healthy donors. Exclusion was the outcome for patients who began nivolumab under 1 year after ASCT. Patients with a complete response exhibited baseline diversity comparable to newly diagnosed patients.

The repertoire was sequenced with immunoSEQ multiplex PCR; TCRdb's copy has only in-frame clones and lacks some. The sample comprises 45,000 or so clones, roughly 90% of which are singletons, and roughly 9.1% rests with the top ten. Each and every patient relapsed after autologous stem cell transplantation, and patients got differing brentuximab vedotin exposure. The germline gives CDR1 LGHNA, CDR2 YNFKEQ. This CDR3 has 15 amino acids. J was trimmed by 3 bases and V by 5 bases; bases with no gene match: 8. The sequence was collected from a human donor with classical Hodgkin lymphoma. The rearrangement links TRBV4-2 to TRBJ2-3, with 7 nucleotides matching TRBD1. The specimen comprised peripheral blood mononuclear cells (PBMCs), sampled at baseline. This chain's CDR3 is CASSYRQGKTDTQYF. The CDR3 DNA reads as TGTGCCAGCAGCTACCGACAGGGAAAAACAGATACGCAGTATTTT.